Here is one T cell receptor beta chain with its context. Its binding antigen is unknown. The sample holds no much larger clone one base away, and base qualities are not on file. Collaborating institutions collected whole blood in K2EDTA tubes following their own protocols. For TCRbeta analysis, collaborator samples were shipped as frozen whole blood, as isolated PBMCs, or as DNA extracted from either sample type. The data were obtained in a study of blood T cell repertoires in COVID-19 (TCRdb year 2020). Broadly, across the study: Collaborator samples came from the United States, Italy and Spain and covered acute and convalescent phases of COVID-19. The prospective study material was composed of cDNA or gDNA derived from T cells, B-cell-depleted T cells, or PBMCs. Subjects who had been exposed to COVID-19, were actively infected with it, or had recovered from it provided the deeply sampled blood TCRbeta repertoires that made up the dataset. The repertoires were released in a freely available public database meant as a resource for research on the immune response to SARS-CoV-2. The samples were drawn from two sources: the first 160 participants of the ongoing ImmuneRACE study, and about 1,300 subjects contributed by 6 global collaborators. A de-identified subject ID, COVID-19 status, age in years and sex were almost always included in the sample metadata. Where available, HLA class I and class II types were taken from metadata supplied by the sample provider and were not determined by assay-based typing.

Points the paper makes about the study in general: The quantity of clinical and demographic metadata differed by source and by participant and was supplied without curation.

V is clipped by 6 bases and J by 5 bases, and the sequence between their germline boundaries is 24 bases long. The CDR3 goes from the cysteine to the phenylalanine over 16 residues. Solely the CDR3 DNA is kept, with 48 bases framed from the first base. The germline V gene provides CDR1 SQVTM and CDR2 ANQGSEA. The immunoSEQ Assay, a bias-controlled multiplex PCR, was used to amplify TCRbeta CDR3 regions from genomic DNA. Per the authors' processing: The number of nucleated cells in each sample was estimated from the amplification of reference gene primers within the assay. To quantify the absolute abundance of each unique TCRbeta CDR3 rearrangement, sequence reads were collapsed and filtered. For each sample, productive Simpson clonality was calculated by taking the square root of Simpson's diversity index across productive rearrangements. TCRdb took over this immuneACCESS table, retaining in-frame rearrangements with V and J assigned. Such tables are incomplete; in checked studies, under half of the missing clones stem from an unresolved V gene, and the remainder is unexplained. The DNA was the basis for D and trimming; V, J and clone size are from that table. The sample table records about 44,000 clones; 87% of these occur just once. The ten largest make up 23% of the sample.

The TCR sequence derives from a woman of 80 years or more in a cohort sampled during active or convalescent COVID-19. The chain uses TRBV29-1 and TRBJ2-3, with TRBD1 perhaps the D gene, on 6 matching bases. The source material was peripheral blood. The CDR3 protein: CSVILPSGTLIDTQYF. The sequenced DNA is TGCAGCGTCATCCTCCCTTCCGGGACACTGATAGATACGCAGTATTTT.